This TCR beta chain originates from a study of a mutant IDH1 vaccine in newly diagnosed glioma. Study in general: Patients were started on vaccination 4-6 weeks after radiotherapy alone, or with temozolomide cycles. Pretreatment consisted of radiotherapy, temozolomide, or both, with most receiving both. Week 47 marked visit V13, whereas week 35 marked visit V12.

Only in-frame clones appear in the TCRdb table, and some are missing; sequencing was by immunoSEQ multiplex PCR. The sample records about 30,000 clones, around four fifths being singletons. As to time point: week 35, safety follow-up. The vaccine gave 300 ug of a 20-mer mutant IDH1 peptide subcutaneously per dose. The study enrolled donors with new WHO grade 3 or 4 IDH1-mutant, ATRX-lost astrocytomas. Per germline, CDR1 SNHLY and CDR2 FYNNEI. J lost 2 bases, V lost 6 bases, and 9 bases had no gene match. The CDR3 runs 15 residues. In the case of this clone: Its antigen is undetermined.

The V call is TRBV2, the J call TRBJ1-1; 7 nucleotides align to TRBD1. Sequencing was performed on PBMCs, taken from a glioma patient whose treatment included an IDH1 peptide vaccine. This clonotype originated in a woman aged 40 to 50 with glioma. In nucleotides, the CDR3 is TGTGCCAGCAGCGAGGATCGGGACAGCAACACTGAAGCTTTCTTT. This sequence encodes CASSEDRDSNTEAFF. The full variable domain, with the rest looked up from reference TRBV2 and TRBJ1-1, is EPEVTQTPSHQVTQMGQEVILRCVPISNHLYFYWYRQILGQKVEFLVSFYNNEISEKSEIFDDQFSVERPDGSNFTLKIRSTKLEDSAMYFCASSEDRDSNTEAFFGQGTRLTVV.